This T cell receptor beta chain was retrieved from a study of post-analysis software for immune sequencing data. Turning to the study itself: Patients had relapsing-remitting, secondary progressive or progressive-relapsing multiple sclerosis; some lacked subtype. Study-wide findings and caveats: Elevated frequency relative to controls characterized 4 or 5 TRBV segments in patients, TRBV5-6, TRBV5-1 and TRBV20-1 among them. By F measure, strong co-clustering occurred among samples prepared in the same batch.

The library was made from cDNA and included unique molecular identifiers. Researchers reported approximately 500,000 cDNA molecules coming from roughly 0.93 to 9.6 million T cells. MiXCR was run by TCRdb on the PCR reads, yielding one entry per CDR3 protein. The sample consists of roughly 800,000 distinct CDR3 sequences, approximately 30% of them appearing once. There are a few counts of this clonotype. No antigen is known for it. After removal of 3 bases from V and 5 bases from J, the junction contained 6 bases not matched to a gene. This CDR3 comprises 15 residues. The sequence came from a girl between 10 and 17 years old with multiple sclerosis. This chain joins TRBV12-3 or TRBV12-4 and TRBJ1-5; 8 nucleotides match TRBD1. The sequenced sample consisted of blood. CDR3 protein: CASSFWDRYDQPQHF. In DNA form, the CDR3 reads TGTGCCAGCAGTTTCTGGGACAGGTATGATCAGCCCCAGCATTTT.